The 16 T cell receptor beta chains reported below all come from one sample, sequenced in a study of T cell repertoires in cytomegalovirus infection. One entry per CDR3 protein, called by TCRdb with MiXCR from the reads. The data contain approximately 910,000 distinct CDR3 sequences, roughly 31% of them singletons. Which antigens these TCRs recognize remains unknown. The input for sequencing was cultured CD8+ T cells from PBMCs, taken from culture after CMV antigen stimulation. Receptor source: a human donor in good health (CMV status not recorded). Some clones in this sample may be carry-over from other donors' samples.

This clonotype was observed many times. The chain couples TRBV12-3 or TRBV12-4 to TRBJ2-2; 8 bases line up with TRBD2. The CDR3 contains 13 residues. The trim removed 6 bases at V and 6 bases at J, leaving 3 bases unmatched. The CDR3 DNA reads TGTGCCAGCAGCCCCGGGGGGGCCGGGGAGCTGTTTTTT. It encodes CASSPGGAGELFF.

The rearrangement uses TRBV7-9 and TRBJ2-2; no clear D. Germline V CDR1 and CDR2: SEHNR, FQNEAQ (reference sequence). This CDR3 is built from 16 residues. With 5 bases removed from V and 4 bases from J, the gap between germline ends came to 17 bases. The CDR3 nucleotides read TGTGCCAGCAGCCACAACGTGGGGTCGCCCACCGGGGAGCTGTTTTTT. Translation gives CASSHNVGSPTGELFF. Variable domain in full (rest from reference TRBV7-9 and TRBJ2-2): DTGVSQNPRHKITKRGQNVTFRCDPISEHNRLYWYRQTLGQGPEFLTYFQNEAQLEKSRLLSDRFSAERPKGSFSTLEIQRTEQGDSAMYLCASSHNVGSPTGELFFGEGSRLTVL.

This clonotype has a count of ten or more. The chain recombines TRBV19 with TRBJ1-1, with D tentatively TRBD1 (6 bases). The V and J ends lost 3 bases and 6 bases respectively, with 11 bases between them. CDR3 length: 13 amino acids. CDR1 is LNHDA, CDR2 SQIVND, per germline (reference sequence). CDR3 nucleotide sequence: TGTGCCAGTAGTATTGATTGGGGGCCTGAAGCTTTCTTT. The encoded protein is CASSIDWGPEAFF.

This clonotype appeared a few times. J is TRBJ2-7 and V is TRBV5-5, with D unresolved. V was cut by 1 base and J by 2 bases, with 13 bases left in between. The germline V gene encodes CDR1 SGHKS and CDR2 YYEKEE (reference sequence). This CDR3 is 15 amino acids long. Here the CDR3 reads CASSLMDGGAYEQYF. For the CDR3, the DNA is TGTGCCAGCAGCTTGATGGACGGTGGAGCCTACGAGCAGTACTTC. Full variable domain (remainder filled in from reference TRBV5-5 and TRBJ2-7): DAGVTQSPTHLIKTRGQQVTLRCSPISGHKSVSWYQQVLGQGPQFIFQYYEKEERGRGNFPDRFSARQFPNYSSELNVNALLLGDSALYLCASSLMDGGAYEQYFGPGTRLTVT.

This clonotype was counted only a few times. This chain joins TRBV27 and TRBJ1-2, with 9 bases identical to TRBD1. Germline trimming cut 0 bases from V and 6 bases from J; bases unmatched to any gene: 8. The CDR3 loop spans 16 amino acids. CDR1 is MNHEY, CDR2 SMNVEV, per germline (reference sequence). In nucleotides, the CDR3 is TGTGCCAGCAGTTTATCGGGGGACAGGGAAAGGAATGGCTACACCTTC. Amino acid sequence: CASSLSGDRERNGYTF.

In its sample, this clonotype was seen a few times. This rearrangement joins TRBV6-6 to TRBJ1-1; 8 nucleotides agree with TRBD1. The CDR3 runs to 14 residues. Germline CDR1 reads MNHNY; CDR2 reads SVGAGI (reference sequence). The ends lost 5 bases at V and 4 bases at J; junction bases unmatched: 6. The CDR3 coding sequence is TGTGCCAGCAGTATGACAGGGGACGGCACTGAAGCTTTCTTT. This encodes CASSMTGDGTEAFF.

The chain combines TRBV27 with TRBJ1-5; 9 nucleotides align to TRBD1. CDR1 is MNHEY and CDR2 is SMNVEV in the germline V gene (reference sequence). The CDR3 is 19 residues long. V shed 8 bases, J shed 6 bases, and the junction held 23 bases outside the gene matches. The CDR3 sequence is CASFKPRQGEIGFSQPQHF. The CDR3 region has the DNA TGTGCCAGCTTTAAACCTCGACAGGGGGAAATCGGATTCAGTCAGCCCCAGCATTTT.

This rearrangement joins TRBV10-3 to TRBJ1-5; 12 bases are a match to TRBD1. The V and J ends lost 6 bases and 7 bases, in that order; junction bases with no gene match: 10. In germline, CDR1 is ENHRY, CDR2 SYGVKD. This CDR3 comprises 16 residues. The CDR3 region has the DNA TGTGCCATCAGCGACCCCGGGACAGGGGGCAGACAGCCCCAGCATTTT. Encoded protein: CAISDPGTGGRQPQHF.

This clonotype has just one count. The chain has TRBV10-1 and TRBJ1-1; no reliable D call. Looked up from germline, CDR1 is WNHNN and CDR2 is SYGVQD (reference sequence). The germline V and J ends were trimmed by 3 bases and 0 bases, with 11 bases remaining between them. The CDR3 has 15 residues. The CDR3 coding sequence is TGCGCCAGCAGTGACCAAGAATATGTGAACACTGAAGCTTTCTTT. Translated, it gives CASSDQEYVNTEAFF.

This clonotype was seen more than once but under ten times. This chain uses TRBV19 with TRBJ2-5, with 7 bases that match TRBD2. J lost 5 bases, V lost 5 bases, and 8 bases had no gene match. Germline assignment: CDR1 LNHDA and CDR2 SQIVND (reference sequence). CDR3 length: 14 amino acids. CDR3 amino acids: CASSLTAGWETQYF. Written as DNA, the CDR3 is TGTGCCAGTAGTTTGACAGCGGGGTGGGAGACCCAGTACTTC.

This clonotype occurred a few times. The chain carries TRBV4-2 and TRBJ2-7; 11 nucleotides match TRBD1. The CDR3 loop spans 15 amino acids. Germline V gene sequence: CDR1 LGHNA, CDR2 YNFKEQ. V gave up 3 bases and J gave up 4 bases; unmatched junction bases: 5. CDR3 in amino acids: CASSQGQGVPYEQYF. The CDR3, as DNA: TGTGCCAGCAGCCAGGGACAGGGGGTTCCATACGAGCAGTACTTC.

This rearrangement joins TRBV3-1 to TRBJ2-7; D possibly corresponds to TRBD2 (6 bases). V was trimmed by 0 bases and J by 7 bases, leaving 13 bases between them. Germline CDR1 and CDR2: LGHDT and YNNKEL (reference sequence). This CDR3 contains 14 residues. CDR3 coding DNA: TGTGCCAGCAGCCAAGAACGAGGGGCGGGAGAGCAGTACTTC. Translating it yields CASSQERGAGEQYF.

CDR3: CASSLTGQLPRETQYF. DNA for the CDR3: TGTGCCAGCAGTTTGACCGGACAGCTCCCTAGGGAGACCCAGTACTTC. V is TRBV12-3 or TRBV12-4 and J is TRBJ2-5; TRBD1 is a possible D gene (6 bases). V dropped 3 bases and J dropped 5 bases, with 19 bases sitting between them. The length of the CDR3 is 16 residues.

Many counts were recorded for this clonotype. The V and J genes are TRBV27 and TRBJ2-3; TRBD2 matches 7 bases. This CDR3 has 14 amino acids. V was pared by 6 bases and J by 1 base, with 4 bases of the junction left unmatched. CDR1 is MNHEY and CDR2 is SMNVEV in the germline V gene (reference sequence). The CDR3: CASSPGGGTDTQYF. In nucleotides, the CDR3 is TGTGCCAGCAGCCCGGGGGGAGGCACAGATACGCAGTATTTT.

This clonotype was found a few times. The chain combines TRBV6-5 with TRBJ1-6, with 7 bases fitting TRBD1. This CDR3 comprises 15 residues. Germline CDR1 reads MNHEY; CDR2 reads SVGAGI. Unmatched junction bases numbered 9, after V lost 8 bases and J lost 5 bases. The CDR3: CASGGGRGNNSPLHF. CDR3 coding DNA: TGTGCCAGCGGCGGGGGCAGGGGGAATAATTCACCCCTCCACTTT.

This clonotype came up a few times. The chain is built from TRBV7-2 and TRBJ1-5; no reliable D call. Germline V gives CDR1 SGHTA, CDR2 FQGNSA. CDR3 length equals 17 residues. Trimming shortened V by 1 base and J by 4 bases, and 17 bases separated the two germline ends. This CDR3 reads CASSLEWAGRENQPQHF. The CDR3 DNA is TGTGCCAGCAGCTTAGAATGGGCCGGGAGGGAAAATCAGCCCCAGCATTTT. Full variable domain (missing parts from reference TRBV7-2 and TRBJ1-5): GAGVSQSPSNKVTEKGKDVELRCDPISGHTALYWYRQSLGQGLEFLIYFQGNSAPDKSGLPSDRFSAERTGGSVSTLTIQRTQQEDSAVYLCASSLEWAGRENQPQHFGDGTRLSIL.